This entry lists 25 T cell receptor beta chains sequenced from one sample in a study of blood T cell repertoires in COVID-19. Sequencing used immunoSEQ multiplex PCR; TCRdb keeps in-frame clones, though not all of them. The table records about 320,000 clones, 85% of them present only once. The sequenced material came from PBMCs or T cells enriched from blood (not recorded which). Source of these receptors: a woman aged 25 to 39 who had been exposed to COVID-19.

The chain couples TRBV2 to TRBJ2-7; TRBD2 matches at 7 bases. The germline V gene encodes CDR1 SNHLY and CDR2 FYNNEI. This CDR3 region has 12 residues. V was clipped by 11 bases and J by 0 bases; unmatched bases: 4. In DNA form, the CDR3 reads TGTGCCGGAGGGACTACCTCCTACGAGCAGTACTTC. Amino acids: CAGGTTSYEQYF.

The chain employs TRBV28 and TRBJ1-2; perhaps TRBD1 as D (6 bases). The V gene's germline CDR1 is MDHEN and CDR2 SYDVKM. V was pared by 4 bases and J by 6 bases, with 9 bases between. This CDR3 has 12 residues. CDR3: CASSSGEDGYTF. The CDR3 nucleotides read TGTGCCAGCAGTTCAGGGGAAGATGGCTACACCTTC.

The V gene is TRBV19, the J gene TRBJ1-1; the match to TRBD1 covers 7 bases. Losses at the gene ends were 4 bases for V and 6 bases for J; bases not matched to a gene: 8. The germline V gene has CDR1 LNHDA and CDR2 SQIVND (reference sequence). The CDR3 covers 14 residues. The CDR3 loop is CASSKTDRVAEAFF. The CDR3 region has the DNA TGTGCCAGTAGTAAAACAGACAGGGTGGCTGAAGCTTTCTTT.

CDR3 sequence: CASSLGEKTAQHF. CDR3 nucleotides: TGCGCCAGCAGCTTGGGAGAAAAGACAGCCCAGCATTTT. V gene TRBV5-1 combines with J gene TRBJ1-5, with D possibly TRBD1 on 5 matching bases. Between the trimmed V and J ends, which lost 0 bases and 11 bases, there was a span of 12 bases. The germline CDR1 and CDR2 sequences are SGHRS and YFSETQ. This CDR3 is 13 amino acids long.

V and J are TRBV5-6 and TRBJ1-1, with unresolved D. There are 11 residues in the CDR3. V lost 2 bases and J lost 5, with 4 bases in between. CDR1 and CDR2 from the germline V gene are SGHDT and YYEEEE. CDR3 nucleotide sequence: TGTGCCAGCAGCTTCTCGACTGAAGCTTTCTTT. It encodes CASSFSTEAFF.

V and J are TRBV11-3 and TRBJ2-3; possibly TRBD1 for D (6 bases). Germline V gene sequence: CDR1 SGHNT, CDR2 YENEEA. The CDR3 is 15 residues long. V was shortened by 4 bases and J by 4 bases, with 15 bases between the two germline ends. In DNA, the CDR3 is TGTGCCAGCAGCTCAGGGACATCCTATTCAGATACGCAGTATTTT. Its protein product is CASSSGTSYSDTQYF.

The chain uses TRBV2 and TRBJ2-1, with 7 bases identical to TRBD2. The trim removed 4 bases at V and 6 bases at J, leaving 3 bases unmatched. CDR1 and CDR2 (germline): SNHLY, FYNNEI. CDR3 length: 13 amino acids. CDR3 sequence reads: CASSAERGNEQFF. DNA for the CDR3: TGTGCCAGCAGTGCCGAGCGGGGCAATGAGCAGTTCTTC.

The J gene is TRBJ1-3, the V gene TRBV11-3, with D uncertain. Germline values: CDR1 SGHNT, CDR2 YENEEA. V was cut by 4 bases and J by 4 bases, with 2 bases left in between. The CDR3 extends over 11 amino acids. CDR3: CASSSGNTIYF. The CDR3, as DNA: TGTGCCAGCAGCTCGGGAAACACCATATATTTT.

The rearrangement joins TRBV4-2 to TRBJ1-3; 7 bases map to TRBD1. The CDR3 is 15 residues long. V was clipped by 3 bases and J by 7 bases; unmatched bases: 9. In germline, CDR1 is LGHNA, CDR2 YNFKEQ. The CDR3 sequence is CASSQDGTAGNTIYF. The CDR3 DNA sequence: TGTGCCAGCAGCCAGGACGGGACAGCAGGGAACACCATATATTTT.

V is TRBV11-3 and J is TRBJ2-5; D might be TRBD2 (6 bases). CDR3 length equals 17 residues. In germline, CDR1 is SGHNT, CDR2 YENEEA. V lost 0 bases and J lost 4, with 18 bases in between. Here the CDR3 DNA reads TGTGCCAGCAGCTTAGATTTTACCGGGAGTGGTGTAGAGACCCAGTACTTC. This gives the protein CASSLDFTGSGVETQYF.

V is TRBV5-1 and J is TRBJ2-7; 9 positions match TRBD1. The germline V gene encodes CDR1 SGHRS and CDR2 YFSETQ. With V trimmed by 3 bases and J by 4 bases, 5 bases remained unmatched. This CDR3 is 14 amino acids long. CDR3 residues: CASSSGQGLYEQYF. Here the CDR3 DNA reads TGCGCCAGCAGCTCGGGACAGGGCCTGTACGAGCAGTACTTC.

The J gene is TRBJ1-5, the V gene TRBV7-2; tentative D call: TRBD1 (5 bases). Germline lookup yields CDR1 SGHTA and CDR2 FQGNSA. V lost 5 bases, J lost 7 bases, and 12 bases lay in between. The CDR3 runs to 13 residues. The CDR3 sequence is CASSPPGNQPQHF. The CDR3 region has the DNA TGTGCCAGCAGCCCCCCAGGGAACCAGCCCCAGCATTTT.

This sequence joins TRBV28 and TRBJ1-2; D uncertain. The CDR3 runs to 14 residues. Germline V lookup: CDR1 MDHEN, CDR2 SYDVKM. V was cut by 4 bases and J by 3 bases, with 12 bases left in between. CDR3 residues: CASSSWTQDYGYTF. CDR3 nucleotides: TGTGCCAGCAGTTCTTGGACTCAAGACTATGGCTACACCTTC.

The J gene is TRBJ2-2, the V gene TRBV7-9; a possible D gene is TRBD1 (7 bases). CDR3 length: 16 residues. The V end lost 5 bases, the J end lost 6 bases, and 19 bases lay between the germline ends. The germline gives CDR1 SEHNR, CDR2 FQNEAQ (reference sequence). DNA for the CDR3: TGTGCCAGCAGCAATACCAGGGGGGATTGGCCCGGGGAGCTGTTTTTT. The encoded protein is CASSNTRGDWPGELFF.

The chain is built from TRBV6-2 or TRBV6-3 and TRBJ1-5, with 12 bases matching TRBD1. The ends lost 5 bases at V and 4 bases at J; junction bases unmatched: 6. The germline V gene has CDR1 MNHEY and CDR2 SVGEGT. This CDR3 spans 16 amino acids. CDR3 amino acids: CASSPWDRGRNQPQHF. The CDR3, as DNA: TGTGCCAGCAGTCCCTGGGACAGGGGGCGTAATCAGCCCCAGCATTTT.

This chain joins TRBV5-1 and TRBJ1-6; 8 nucleotides agree with TRBD1. After removal of 5 bases from V and 9 bases from J, the junction contained 7 bases not matched to a gene. The CDR3 spans 14 residues. Germline V gene sequence: CDR1 SGHRS, CDR2 YFSETQ. CDR3 DNA: TGCGCCAGCAGACAGGACAGGGCGGGTTCACCCCTCCACTTT. This sequence encodes CASRQDRAGSPLHF.

This chain links TRBV7-2 with TRBJ1-3; D is uncertain. CDR3 length equals 15 residues. V lost 2 bases and J lost 4, with 12 bases in between. Germline V lookup: CDR1 SGHTA, CDR2 FQGNSA. In DNA, the CDR3 is TGTGCCAGCAGCTTATCTGGGCTCGACGGAAACACCATATATTTT. Translating it yields CASSLSGLDGNTIYF.

The chain couples TRBV30 to TRBJ2-7, with 9 bases lining up with TRBD2. The germline V gene has CDR1 GTSNPN and CDR2 SVGIG (reference sequence). J gave up 5 bases and V 2 bases, and 4 bases lay outside the gene matches. The length of the CDR3 is 13 residues. In DNA form, the CDR3 reads TGTGCCTGGAGTAGCGGGGGGAAGCACGAGCAGTACTTC. Encoded protein: CAWSSGGKHEQYF.

This chain links TRBV19 with TRBJ2-3, with TRBD1 as a possible D gene (7 bases). The CDR3 totals 15 residues. V gave up 6 bases and J gave up 5 bases, with 18 bases separating them. Germline values: CDR1 LNHDA, CDR2 SQIVND (reference sequence). The CDR3 DNA is TGTGCCAGTAGCCAGCAGGGGGGCCCGGGAGATACGCAGTATTTT. Translating gives CASSQQGGPGDTQYF.

The genes are TRBV27 and TRBJ2-1, with 8 bases lining up with TRBD1. This CDR3 has 16 residues. Germline V lookup: CDR1 MNHEY, CDR2 SMNVEV (reference sequence). Trimming cost V 2 bases and J 5 bases; bases outside gene matches: 8. The CDR3 is CASSLRGQGWDNEQFF. CDR3 DNA sequence: TGTGCCAGCAGTTTACGTGGACAGGGTTGGGACAATGAGCAGTTCTTC.

This CDR3 reads CSAGRGEKLFF. The CDR3 nucleotides read TGCAGTGCTGGGAGGGGTGAAAAACTGTTTTTT. This sequence joins TRBV20-1 and TRBJ1-4; D is possibly TRBD1 (5 bases). CDR3 size: 11 residues. The germline gives CDR1 DFQATT, CDR2 SNEGSKA (reference sequence). V lost 5 bases, J lost 7 bases, and 8 bases lay in between.

Worth noting for this clone: This same CDR3 is encoded by further DNA sequences in the sample. The chain combines TRBV19 with TRBJ1-2; unclear D gene. This CDR3 is built from 13 residues. CDR1 is LNHDA and CDR2 is SQIVND in the germline V gene (reference sequence). V was pared by 3 bases and J by 0 bases, with 5 bases between. The CDR3: CASSITTNYGYTF. The DNA for the CDR3 is TGTGCCAGTAGTATTACAACTAACTATGGCTACACCTTC.

The V call is TRBV29-1, the J call TRBJ2-3; 8 positions agree with TRBD2. This CDR3 is built from 19 residues. The germline gives CDR1 SQVTM, CDR2 ANQGSEA. With V trimmed by 2 bases and J by 0 bases, 16 bases remained unmatched. The CDR3 DNA reads TGCAGCGTTGAAAGACGACCAGCGGGAGTTTTCCCAAGCACAGATACGCAGTATTTT. Translated, it gives CSVERRPAGVFPSTDTQYF.

CDR3 in amino acids: CASSLDSPYNSPLHF. The CDR3 DNA sequence: TGTGCCAGCAGCTTGGACAGCCCCTATAATTCACCCCTCCACTTT. This rearrangement joins TRBV7-9 to TRBJ1-6, with D possibly being TRBD1 (6 bases). The CDR3 is made up of 15 amino acids. Germline V gives CDR1 SEHNR, CDR2 FQNEAQ (reference sequence). With 3 bases removed from V and 2 bases from J, the gap between germline ends came to 8 bases.

This clone showed up just a few times. The chain combines TRBV7-2 with TRBJ2-7; 12 nucleotides align to TRBD1. V shed 2 bases and J 7 bases; nucleotides not matched to a gene: 9. The CDR3 is 16 residues long. Per germline, CDR1 SGHTA and CDR2 FQGNSA. Here the CDR3 reads CASSLLGTGGFDEQYF. DNA of the CDR3: TGTGCCAGCAGCTTATTAGGGACAGGGGGCTTTGATGAGCAGTACTTC.